Listed here is a single T cell receptor beta chain. The record originates from a study of T cell changes during pregnancy in multiple sclerosis. Clones were sequenced by immunoSEQ multiplex PCR, and TCRdb holds only the in-frame ones, with some missing. The sample consists of approximately 130,000 clones, 90% to 95% of them appearing once. The CDR3 totals 14 residues. V was clipped by 1 base and J by 0 bases, with 3 bases between them. Per the germline V gene, CDR1 is KGHSH and CDR2 is LQKENI. The receptor was derived from a female donor with multiple sclerosis, enrolled in a pregnancy study. The sequenced sample was peripheral blood, obtained before pregnancy. The genes are TRBV18 and TRBJ2-2, with unresolved D. The CDR3, as DNA: TGTGCCAGCTCACCACAGCCGAACACCGGGGAGCTGTTTTTT. Translated: CASSPQPNTGELFF.